Listed here are 9 T cell receptor beta chains from one sample, sequenced in a study of blood T cell repertoires in COVID-19. This table comes from immunoSEQ multiplex PCR, and its TCRdb copy is limited to in-frame clones, with some not included. The table shows roughly 64,000 clones, with 75% to 95% occurring only once. Material for sequencing was peripheral blood. The origin of the receptors is a woman older than 75 with active COVID-19.

V usage is TRBV2 and J usage is TRBJ1-1, with 10 bases that match TRBD1. This CDR3 contains 13 residues. The V and J ends lost 7 bases and 6 bases, in that order; junction bases with no gene match: 5. CDR1 is SNHLY and CDR2 is FYNNEI in the germline V gene. CDR3 in amino acids: CASISGTGAEAFF. CDR3 bases: TGTGCCAGCATCTCCGGGACAGGGGCTGAAGCTTTCTTT.

The V and J genes are TRBV3-1 (or the pseudogene TRBV3-2) and TRBJ1-4; no definite D call. CDR3 length: 18 amino acids. Germline V gene lookup returns CDR1 LGHDT and CDR2 YNNKEL (reference sequence). The germline V and J ends were trimmed by 6 bases and 0 bases, with 20 bases remaining between them. The CDR3 nucleotides read TGTGCCAGCAGTCGAGGAGGTCCGGGGTCTGCAACTAATGAAAAACTGTTTTTT. Translation: CASSRGGPGSATNEKLFF.

V usage is TRBV30 and J usage is TRBJ1-5, with unresolved D. With 0 bases removed from V and 3 bases from J, the gap between germline ends came to 3 bases. The CDR3 consists of 12 residues. Germline V gene sequence: CDR1 GTSNPN, CDR2 SVGIG (reference sequence). The CDR3 loop is CAWSVINQPQHF. CDR3 sequence (DNA): TGTGCCTGGAGTGTTATCAATCAGCCCCAGCATTTT. The variable domain in full, with the rest retrieved from reference TRBV30 and TRBJ1-5, is SQTIHQWPATLVQPVGSPLSLECTVEGTSNPNLYWYRQAAGRGLQLLFYSVGIGQISSEVPQNLSASRPQDRQFILSSKKLLLSDSGFYLCAWSVINQPQHFGDGTRLSIL.

V is TRBV15 and J is TRBJ2-3, with 8 nucleotides matching TRBD1. Germline V lookup: CDR1 LNHNV, CDR2 YYDKDF (reference sequence). Unmatched junction bases numbered 6, after V lost 1 base and J lost 0 bases. The CDR3 is made up of 17 amino acids. CDR3: CATSRVQGVDSTDTQYF. In DNA form, the CDR3 reads TGTGCCACCAGCAGAGTACAGGGGGTTGATAGCACAGATACGCAGTATTTT. Variable domain in full (rest from reference TRBV15 and TRBJ2-3): DAMVIQNPRYQVTQFGKPVTLSCSQTLNHNVMYWYQQKSSQAPKLLFHYYDKDFNNEADTPDNFQSRRPNTSFCFLDIRSPGLGDTAMYLCATSRVQGVDSTDTQYFGPGTRLTVL.

The rearrangement uses TRBV10-1 and TRBJ1-2; tentatively, D is TRBD1 (6 bases). The V gene lost 0 bases and the J gene lost 8 bases, with 13 bases spanning the gap. The CDR3 covers 14 residues. In germline, CDR1 is WNHNN, CDR2 SYGVQD (reference sequence). The CDR3 nucleotides are TGCGCCAGCAGTGAGTCATCAGGGGTCGGCGGCTACACCTTC. Protein: CASSESSGVGGYTF.

This clone was seen just once. This chain uses TRBV2 with TRBJ2-5; 7 nucleotides match TRBD1. This CDR3 has 13 residues. The ends lost 8 bases at V and 1 base at J; junction bases unmatched: 4. The germline V gene encodes CDR1 SNHLY and CDR2 FYNNEI. The CDR3 DNA sequence: TGTGCCAGCCGAAGGGACAGCCAAGAGACCCAGTACTTC. Encoded protein: CASRRDSQETQYF.

The chain carries TRBV9 and TRBJ2-3; D gene ambiguous. Trimming shortened V by 0 bases and J by 10 bases, and 12 bases separated the two germline ends. Germline assignment: CDR1 SGDLS and CDR2 YYNGEE. There are 13 residues in the CDR3. The CDR3 sequence is CASSVGLSSAQYF. In DNA, the CDR3 is TGTGCCAGCAGCGTAGGATTGAGTTCTGCGCAGTATTTT.

The J gene is TRBJ2-3, the V gene TRBV29-1; 14 bases are shared with TRBD2. Trimming cost V 4 bases and J 4 bases; bases outside gene matches: 4. Germline CDR1 is SQVTM and CDR2 is ANQGSEA. The CDR3 is made up of 15 amino acids. The CDR3 spells CSVALTSGGADTQYF. DNA for the CDR3: TGCAGCGTTGCCCTGACTAGCGGGGGGGCAGATACGCAGTATTTT.

V and J are TRBV5-5 and TRBJ1-6, with D unclear. Germline CDR1 and CDR2: SGHKS and YYEKEE (reference sequence). This CDR3 is built from 16 residues. V was cut by 4 bases and J by 1 base, with 12 bases left in between. The CDR3 DNA is TGTGCCAGCAGCCTCGCCGGAGGATCCTATAATTCACCCCTCCACTTT. This encodes CASSLAGGSYNSPLHF. Filled out from reference TRBV5-5 and TRBJ1-6, the complete variable domain reads DAGVTQSPTHLIKTRGQQVTLRCSPISGHKSVSWYQQVLGQGPQFIFQYYEKEERGRGNFPDRFSARQFPNYSSELNVNALLLGDSALYLCASSLAGGSYNSPLHFGNGTRLTVT.